The next 29 T cell receptor beta chains were all read from a single sample in a study of blood T cell repertoires in COVID-19. TCRdb's table, derived via immunoSEQ multiplex PCR, lists solely in-frame clones and lacks some. The data contain roughly 100,000 clones, about 92% of them singletons. Material for sequencing was peripheral blood. The source of these receptors is an elderly woman in a cohort sampled during active COVID-19.

CDR3 residues: CASSARSGTDTQYF. CDR3 bases: TGCGCCAGCAGCGCGCGATCGGGCACAGATACGCAGTATTTT. The chain couples TRBV5-1 to TRBJ2-3; D not resolved. The CDR3 is made up of 14 amino acids. Germline V gives CDR1 SGHRS, CDR2 YFSETQ. The V end lost 4 bases, the J end lost 1 base, and 10 bases lay between the germline ends. Based on the CDR3 plus reference TRBV5-1 and TRBJ2-3, the full variable domain is KAGVTQTPRYLIKTRGQQVTLSCSPISGHRSVSWYQQTPGQGLQFLFEYFSETQRNKGNFPGRFSGRQFSNSRSEMNVSTLELGDSALYLCASSARSGTDTQYFGPGTRLTVL.

The chain's CDR3 is CAWTRDRINSPLHF. CDR3 nucleotides: TGTGCCTGGACCCGGGACAGAATTAATTCACCCCTCCACTTT. The gene calls are TRBV30 and TRBJ1-6; 7 bases map to TRBD1. The germline CDR1 and CDR2 sequences are GTSNPN and SVGIG (reference sequence). CDR3 length: 14 amino acids. The V segment lost 4 bases and the J segment 6 bases; nucleotides outside the gene matches: 6. The full variable domain, in which reference TRBV30 and TRBJ1-6 provide the parts outside the CDR3, is SQTIHQWPATLVQPVGSPLSLECTVEGTSNPNLYWYRQAAGRGLQLLFYSVGIGQISSEVPQNLSASRPQDRQFILSSKKLLLSDSGFYLCAWTRDRINSPLHFGNGTRLTVT.

V gene TRBV19 combines with J gene TRBJ1-5; 8 bases line up with TRBD1. From germline, CDR1 is LNHDA and CDR2 SQIVND (reference sequence). This CDR3 has 15 amino acids. V lost 5 bases and J lost 4; bases outside the gene matches: 7. The CDR3 is CASSGTGGGNQPQHF. Here the CDR3 DNA reads TGTGCCAGTAGTGGTACAGGGGGAGGAAATCAGCCCCAGCATTTT.

The genes are TRBV4-1 and TRBJ2-1; a possible D gene is TRBD1 (6 bases). V was cut by 0 bases and J by 9 bases, with 15 bases left in between. The CDR3 extends over 15 amino acids. From germline, CDR1 is MGHRA and CDR2 YSYEKL. The chain's CDR3 is CASSQEGAGAGEQFF. In DNA form, the CDR3 reads TGCGCCAGCAGCCAAGAAGGGGCAGGGGCTGGTGAGCAGTTCTTC.

The chain combines TRBV9 with TRBJ1-2; D possibly corresponds to TRBD1 (5 bases). Per germline, CDR1 SGDLS and CDR2 YYNGEE. Between the trimmed V and J ends, which lost 4 bases and 2 bases, there was a span of 18 bases. This CDR3 is built from 16 residues. The CDR3 loop is CASSPSSPQGNYGYTF. CDR3 coding DNA: TGTGCCAGCAGCCCCAGTAGCCCCCAGGGAAACTATGGCTACACCTTC.

This chain connects TRBV27 to TRBJ2-1, with D maybe TRBD2 (6 bases). Germline V CDR1 and CDR2: MNHEY, SMNVEV (reference sequence). The length of the CDR3 is 14 residues. Trimming cost V 5 bases and J 8 bases, with 16 bases left between them. CDR3 loop: CASSGGSDGYEQFF. The DNA of the CDR3 is TGTGCCAGCAGTGGGGGGTCGGACGGTTATGAGCAGTTCTTC.

The chain has TRBV5-3 and TRBJ2-1, with D tentatively TRBD2 (7 bases). TRBV5-3 is known as an ORF, though its function is uncertain. This CDR3 spans 13 amino acids. V shed 6 bases and J shed 7 bases, with 14 bases lying between them. CDR3: CARMAGAGNEQFF. The CDR3 bases are TGTGCCAGAATGGCGGGGGCGGGGAATGAGCAGTTCTTC.

This sequence joins TRBV7-2 and TRBJ2-1, with 10 bases matching TRBD2. Germline CDR1 is SGHTA and CDR2 is FQGNSA. The CDR3 is made up of 14 amino acids. J lost 4 bases, V lost 8 bases, and 5 bases had no gene match. DNA of the CDR3: TGTGCCAGCGCATCTAGCGGGAGTTACAATGAGCAGTTCTTC. Its translation is CASASSGSYNEQFF.

The chain links TRBV19 to TRBJ1-3; no clear D gene. From germline, CDR1 is LNHDA and CDR2 SQIVND (reference sequence). The CDR3 extends over 14 amino acids. The germline V and J ends were trimmed by 7 bases and 0 bases, with 10 bases remaining between them. The CDR3 bases are TGTGCCAGTACACGGGAGCTCTCTGGAAACACCATATATTTT. As protein: CASTRELSGNTIYF.

This clone occurred a few times. J is TRBJ2-3 and V is TRBV3-1 (or the pseudogene TRBV3-2); TRBD2 aligns across 14 bases. Trimming took 1 base from V and 2 from J; bases not matched to a gene: 2. CDR1 and CDR2 from the germline V gene are LGHDT and YNNKEL (reference sequence). The CDR3 sequence is 17 residues long. CDR3 sequence (DNA): TGTGCCAGCAGCCAAGGGACTAGCGGGGGGTTCACAGATACGCAGTATTTT. It codes for CASSQGTSGGFTDTQYF.

The chain combines TRBV12-5 with TRBJ2-4; TRBD2 agrees at 16 bases. J gave up 1 base and V 5 bases, and 5 bases lay outside the gene matches. The germline gives CDR1 LGHNT, CDR2 FRNRAP. The CDR3 extends over 18 amino acids. CDR3 bases: TGTGCTAGTGGTGTGGGACTAGCGGGGGGGCCGGCCAAAAACATTCAGTACTTC. This translates into CASGVGLAGGPAKNIQYF.

The chain is built from TRBV27 and TRBJ2-5; 11 positions agree with TRBD2. After removal of 8 bases from V and 2 bases from J, the junction contained 7 bases not matched to a gene. The CDR3 runs to 15 residues. The V gene's germline CDR1 is MNHEY and CDR2 SMNVEV (reference sequence). DNA for the CDR3: TGTGCCAGCTCGGCTAGCGGGGGGTCACAAGAGACCCAGTACTTC. Amino acids: CASSASGGSQETQYF.

The chain links TRBV19 to TRBJ2-7; a weak D match, TRBD1 (6 bases). Looked up from germline, CDR1 is LNHDA and CDR2 is SQIVND (reference sequence). V was pared by 7 bases and J by 0 bases, with 13 bases between. The CDR3 has 14 amino acids. Here the CDR3 reads CASNEGVSSYEQYF. Here the CDR3 DNA reads TGTGCCAGTAATGAGGGGGTGAGCTCCTACGAGCAGTACTTC.

This clone was recorded a few times. This chain connects TRBV15 to TRBJ2-1; 13 bases map to TRBD2. V gave up 0 bases and J gave up 0 bases; unmatched junction bases: 11. The CDR3 has 21 residues. Germline assignment: CDR1 LNHNV and CDR2 YYDKDF (reference sequence). The CDR3 bases are TGTGCCACCAGCAGAGAGGCCGGGACTAGCGGGGCGTGGGCCTCCTACAATGAGCAGTTCTTC. It encodes CATSREAGTSGAWASYNEQFF.

The chain uses TRBV18 and TRBJ2-1; TRBD2 matches at 14 bases. Germline V gene sequence: CDR1 KGHSH, CDR2 LQKENI. This CDR3 comprises 15 residues. Trimming at V came to 6 bases and at J to 9 bases, leaving 7 bases not matched to a gene. This CDR3 reads CASSPTSGGASEQFF. The CDR3 DNA is TGTGCCAGCTCGCCGACTAGCGGGGGGGCCAGTGAGCAGTTCTTC.

The V call is TRBV4-1, the J call TRBJ1-3; 7 bases align to TRBD1. CDR3 length equals 18 residues. CDR1 is MGHRA and CDR2 is YSYEKL in the germline V gene. V shed 0 bases, J shed 7 bases, and the junction held 15 bases outside the gene matches. In nucleotides, the CDR3 is TGCGCCAGCAGCCAAGAACCCCGGACAGGCTTTCCGGGTAACACCATATATTTT. This sequence encodes CASSQEPRTGFPGNTIYF.

This clone has just one count. The chain is built from TRBV28 and TRBJ2-2, with TRBD1 as a possible D gene (6 bases). With 7 bases removed from V and 0 bases from J, the gap between germline ends came to 12 bases. CDR3 size: 15 residues. In germline, CDR1 is MDHEN, CDR2 SYDVKM. For the CDR3, the DNA is TGTGCCAGCACCCTCGAGGGGGCGAACACCGGGGAGCTGTTTTTT. It specifies CASTLEGANTGELFF.

The chain has TRBV18 and TRBJ2-7; 7 nucleotides align to TRBD1. This CDR3 comprises 15 residues. The trim removed 3 bases at V and 2 bases at J, leaving 7 bases unmatched. CDR1 is KGHSH, CDR2 LQKENI, per germline. The CDR3 spells CASSPQRDSAYEQYF. CDR3 in DNA: TGTGCCAGCTCACCCCAGAGGGACAGCGCCTACGAGCAGTACTTC.

The chain carries TRBV28 and TRBJ2-5, with a possible D match to TRBD2 (5 bases). Trimming took off 3 bases at V and 3 bases at J, with 11 bases between the two ends. CDR3 length: 14 residues. Per the germline V gene, CDR1 is MDHEN and CDR2 is SYDVKM. For the CDR3, the DNA is TGTGCCAGCAGTTTGAGAGGGCGGGAAGAGACCCAGTACTTC. This codes for CASSLRGREETQYF.

The J gene is TRBJ2-7, the V gene TRBV6-4; 13 nucleotides match TRBD2. J gave up 7 bases and V 6 bases, and 9 bases lay outside the gene matches. The CDR3 covers 15 residues. Germline values: CDR1 MRHNA, CDR2 SNTAGT. The CDR3 DNA follows: TGTGCCAGCAGGGCTGAGGGACTAGCGGGACAGGAGCAGTACTTC. Translation gives CASRAEGLAGQEQYF.

The V and J genes are TRBV5-4 and TRBJ2-5; TRBD2 matches at 13 bases. Germline V gene data show CDR1 as SGHNT and CDR2 as YYREEE (reference sequence). Unmatched junction bases numbered 4, after V lost 4 bases and J lost 4 bases. The CDR3 spans 15 residues. The CDR3 is CASSRTSGRGETQYF. DNA for the CDR3: TGTGCCAGCAGCCGGACTAGCGGGAGAGGAGAGACCCAGTACTTC.

Only one count was recorded for this clone. The rearrangement uses TRBV7-9 and TRBJ2-2; no clear D gene. There are 15 residues in the CDR3. Trimming took 5 bases from V and 0 from J, leaving 10 bases between them. The germline V gene has CDR1 SEHNR and CDR2 FQNEAQ (reference sequence). CDR3 in DNA: TGTGCCAGCAGCAGCTCAGACACGAACACCGGGGAGCTGTTTTTT. Translation: CASSSSDTNTGELFF.

J is TRBJ2-3 and V is TRBV9; TRBD2 agrees at 13 bases. Germline V CDR1 and CDR2: SGDLS, YYNGEE. V lost 3 bases to trimming and J lost 1 base; unmatched junction nucleotides: 8. The CDR3 sequence is 18 residues long. The chain's CDR3 is CASSATSGGAWGTDTQYF. CDR3 bases: TGTGCCAGCAGCGCCACTAGCGGGGGGGCCTGGGGCACAGATACGCAGTATTTT.

This clone was detected only a few times. The genes are TRBV7-9 and TRBJ1-1; D possibly corresponds to TRBD1 (6 bases). CDR1 is SEHNR, CDR2 FQNEAQ, per germline (reference sequence). The V end was cut by 3 bases, the J end by 1 base, with 12 bases between. The CDR3 has 15 amino acids. The CDR3: CASSFNQGQNTEAFF. The CDR3 DNA sequence: TGTGCCAGCAGCTTCAACCAGGGACAGAACACTGAAGCTTTCTTT.

The chain employs TRBV11-2 and TRBJ2-2; D gene unclear. CDR3 length: 13 amino acids. Germline-derived CDR1 and CDR2 are SGHAT and FQNNGV. With 5 bases removed from V and 2 bases from J, the gap between germline ends came to 6 bases. The CDR3 sequence is CASSPLNTGELFF. DNA for the CDR3: TGTGCCAGCAGCCCCTTAAACACCGGGGAGCTGTTTTTT.

This clone has only one observation. The chain is built from TRBV6-2 or TRBV6-3 and TRBJ2-6, with a possible D match to TRBD2 (7 bases). Between the trimmed V and J ends, which lost 0 bases and 4 bases, there was a span of 13 bases. The length of the CDR3 is 17 residues. Germline V gene lookup returns CDR1 MNHEY and CDR2 SVGEGT. The CDR3 loop reads CASSYSGGGLGANVLTF. CDR3 sequence (DNA): TGTGCCAGCAGTTACTCGGGGGGGGGCCTCGGGGCCAACGTCCTGACTTTC.

The chain employs TRBV5-4 and TRBJ1-2, with D perhaps matching TRBD1 (5 bases). The CDR3 is 14 amino acids. Germline lookup yields CDR1 SGHNT and CDR2 YYREEE (reference sequence). V shed 2 bases and J shed 7 bases, with 15 bases lying between them. Written as DNA, the CDR3 is TGTGCCAGCAGCTTAAGGGGCGGGATAGCTGGCTACACCTTC. It codes for CASSLRGGIAGYTF.

V is TRBV28 and J is TRBJ1-4; possible D gene TRBD1, 5 bases. CDR3 length: 13 amino acids. V lost 5 bases and J 7 bases, leaving 11 bases between the germline ends. Germline values: CDR1 MDHEN, CDR2 SYDVKM. DNA for the CDR3: TGTGCCAGCAGTCCCCCAGGGCCTGAAAAACTGTTTTTT. Residues: CASSPPGPEKLFF.

The chain has TRBV19 and TRBJ1-1; D not resolved. CDR1 is LNHDA and CDR2 is SQIVND in the germline V gene (reference sequence). V was pared by 0 bases and J by 4 bases, with 15 bases between. This CDR3 contains 16 residues. The CDR3 DNA sequence: TGTGCCAGTAGTATAGATATACTCGCCTCGGGCACTGAAGCTTTCTTT. Encoded protein: CASSIDILASGTEAFF.